In its sample, the clone carrying this T cell receptor (beta chain) was seen many times. These data originate in a study of molecular identifiers for immune sequencing clone quantification. V shed 7 bases and J shed 3 bases, with 16 bases lying between them. Germline loops: CDR1 SQVTM, CDR2 ANQGSEA. CDR3 length equals 15 residues. TCRdb reprocessed the PCR reads with MiXCR, giving one entry per CDR3 protein. This sample yields approximately 100,000 distinct CDR3 sequences, of which roughly a third are seen a single time; around 3.8% belongs to the top ten. The sequence derives from a human donor in good health. Some libraries in this study had Jurkat cell RNA spiked in. This chain connects TRBV29-1 to TRBJ2-6; TRBD1 is a possible D gene (6 bases). What was sequenced was naive CD8+ T cells from blood, with Jurkat cell RNA spiked in. Noted subset: FACS-sorted CD8+CD4-CCR7+CD45RA+ naive T cells. The CDR3 bases are TGCAGCGCACGAGTCACAGGGTTTGGGGCCAACGTCCTGACTTTC. This gives the protein CSARVTGFGANVLTF.